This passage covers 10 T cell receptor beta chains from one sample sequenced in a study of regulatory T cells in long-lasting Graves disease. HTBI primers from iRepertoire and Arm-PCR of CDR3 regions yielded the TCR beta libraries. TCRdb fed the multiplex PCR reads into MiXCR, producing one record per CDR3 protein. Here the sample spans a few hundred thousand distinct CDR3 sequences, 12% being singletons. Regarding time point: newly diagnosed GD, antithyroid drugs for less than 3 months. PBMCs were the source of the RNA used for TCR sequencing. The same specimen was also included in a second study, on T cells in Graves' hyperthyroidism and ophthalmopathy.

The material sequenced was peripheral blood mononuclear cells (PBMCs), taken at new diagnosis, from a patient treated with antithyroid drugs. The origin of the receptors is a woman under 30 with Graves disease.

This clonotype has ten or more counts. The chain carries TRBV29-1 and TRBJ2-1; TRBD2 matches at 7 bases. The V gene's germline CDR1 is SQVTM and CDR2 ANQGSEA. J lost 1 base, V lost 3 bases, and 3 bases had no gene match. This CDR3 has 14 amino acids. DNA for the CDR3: TGCAGCGTTGACGGGGGGATTTCCTACAATGAGCAGTTCTTC. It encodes CSVDGGISYNEQFF.

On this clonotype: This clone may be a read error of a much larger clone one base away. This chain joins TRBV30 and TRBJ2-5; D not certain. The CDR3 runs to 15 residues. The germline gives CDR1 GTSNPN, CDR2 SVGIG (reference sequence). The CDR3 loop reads CACAGNMLVRETQCF. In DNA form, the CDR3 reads TGTGCCTGCGCTGGGAATATGCTGGTCCGCGAGACCCAGTGCTTC.

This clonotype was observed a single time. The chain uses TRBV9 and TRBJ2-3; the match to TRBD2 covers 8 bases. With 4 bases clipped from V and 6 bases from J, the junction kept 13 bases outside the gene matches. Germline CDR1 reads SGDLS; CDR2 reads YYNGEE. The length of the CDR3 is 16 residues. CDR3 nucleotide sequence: TGTGCCAGCAGCTTGAGCGGGGGTGGAAGCGGTGATACGCAGTATTTT. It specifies CASSLSGGGSGDTQYF.

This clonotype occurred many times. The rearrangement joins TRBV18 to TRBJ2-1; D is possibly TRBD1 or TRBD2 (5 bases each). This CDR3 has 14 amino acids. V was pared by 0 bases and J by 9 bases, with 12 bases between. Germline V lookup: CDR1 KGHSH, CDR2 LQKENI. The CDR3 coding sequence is TGTGCCAGCTCACCACCGGGCGTCGGGGCTGAGCAGTTCTTC. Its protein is CASSPPGVGAEQFF.

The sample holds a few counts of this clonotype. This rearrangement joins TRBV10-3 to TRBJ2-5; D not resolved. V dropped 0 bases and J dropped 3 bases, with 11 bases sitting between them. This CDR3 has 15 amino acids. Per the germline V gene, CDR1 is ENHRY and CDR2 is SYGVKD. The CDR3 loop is CAISESVRAEETQYF. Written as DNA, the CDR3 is TGTGCCATCAGTGAGTCAGTTAGGGCTGAAGAGACCCAGTACTTC.

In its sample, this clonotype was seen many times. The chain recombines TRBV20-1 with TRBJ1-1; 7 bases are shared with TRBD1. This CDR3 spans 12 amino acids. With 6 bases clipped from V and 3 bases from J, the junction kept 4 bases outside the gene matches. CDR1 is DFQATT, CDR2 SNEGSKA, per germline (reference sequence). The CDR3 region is CSASRGYTEAFF. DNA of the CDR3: TGCAGTGCATCCAGGGGGTACACTGAAGCTTTCTTT.

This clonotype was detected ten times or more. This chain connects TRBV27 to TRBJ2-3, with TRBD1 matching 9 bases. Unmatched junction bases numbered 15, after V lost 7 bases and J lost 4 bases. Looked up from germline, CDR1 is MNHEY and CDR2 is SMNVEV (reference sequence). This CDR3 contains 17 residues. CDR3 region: CASTILQGAKPPDTQYF. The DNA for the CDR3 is TGTGCCAGCACCATATTACAGGGGGCGAAACCCCCAGATACGCAGTATTTT.

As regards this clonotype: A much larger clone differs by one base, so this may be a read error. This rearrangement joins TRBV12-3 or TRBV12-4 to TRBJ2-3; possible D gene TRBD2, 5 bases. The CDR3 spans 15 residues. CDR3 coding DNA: TGTACCAGCAGTTTAATACCGCGGGTTTCAGATACGCAGTATTTT. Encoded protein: CTSSLIPRVSDTQYF.

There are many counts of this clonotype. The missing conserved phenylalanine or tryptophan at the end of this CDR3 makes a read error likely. The CDR3 reads CASRGGGISEAFS. The DNA for the CDR3 is TGTGCCAGCAGGGGGGGGGGAATCTCTGAAGCTTTCTCT. V gene TRBV2 combines with J gene TRBJ1-1, with D tentatively TRBD1 (5 bases). CDR3 length: 13 residues. From germline, CDR1 is SNHLY and CDR2 FYNNEI. Trimming removed 6 bases at V and 6 bases at J, with 14 bases between.

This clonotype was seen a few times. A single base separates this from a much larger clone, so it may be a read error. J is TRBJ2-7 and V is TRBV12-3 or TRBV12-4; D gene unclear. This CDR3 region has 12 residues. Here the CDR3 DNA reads TGTACCAGCAGTTTTACGTCCTACGAGCAGTACTTC. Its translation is CTSSFTSYEQYF.